The present T cell receptor beta chain was sequenced within a study of identical twins. MiXCR was run by TCRdb on the 5' RACE reads, yielding one entry per CDR3 protein. The profile covers 450,000 to 650,000 distinct CDR3 sequences, with around 9.6% appearing a single time and around 3% taken by the ten largest. J was trimmed by 7 bases and V by 0 bases; bases with no gene match: 10. This CDR3 region has 17 residues. Germline CDR1 reads SGHAT; CDR2 reads FQNNGV. This clonotype has ten or more counts. The sample was also reused in another study, on yellow fever vaccine responses in identical twins.

The sample consisted of PBMCs. The clonotype originates from a woman between 18 and 29 years old in good health. This sequence joins TRBV11-2 and TRBJ2-2; TRBD1 matches at 8 bases. The CDR3 sequence is CASSLDFDRGLLGELFF. DNA of the CDR3: TGTGCCAGCAGCTTAGATTTCGACAGGGGTCTCCTCGGGGAGCTGTTTTTT.